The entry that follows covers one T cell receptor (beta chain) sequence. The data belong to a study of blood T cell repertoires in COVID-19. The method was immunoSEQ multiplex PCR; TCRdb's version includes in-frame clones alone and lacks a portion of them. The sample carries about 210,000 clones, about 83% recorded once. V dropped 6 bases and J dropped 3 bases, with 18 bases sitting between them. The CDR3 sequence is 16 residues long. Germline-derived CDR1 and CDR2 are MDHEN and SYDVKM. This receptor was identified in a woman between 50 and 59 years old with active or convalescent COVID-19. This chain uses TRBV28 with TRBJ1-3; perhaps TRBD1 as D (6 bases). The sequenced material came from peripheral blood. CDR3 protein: CASSRGVTGYGNTIYF. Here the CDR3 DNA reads TGTGCCAGCAGCAGGGGCGTGACGGGGTATGGAAACACCATATATTTT.